A single sample is the source of the 21 T cell receptor beta chains below, sequenced in a study of early T cells in non-severe SARS-CoV-2 infection. One entry per CDR3 protein, called by TCRdb with MiXCR from the 5' RACE reads. The sample carries 86,000 or so distinct CDR3 sequences, 5% to 7% recorded once. Sequencing input: whole blood. These TCRs come from an adult who was a healthcare worker with PCR-confirmed SARS-CoV-2 infection or an uninfected control (not recorded which).

To note about this clonotype: Possible read error: a much larger clone is one base away. The chain employs TRBV19 and TRBJ2-5, with 14 nucleotides matching TRBD2. This CDR3 spans 17 amino acids. CDR1 and CDR2 (germline): LNHDA, SQIVND (reference sequence). V lost 7 bases and J lost 4; bases outside the gene matches: 11. The DNA of the CDR3 is TGTGCCAGTACCACAACCCCCGGGACTAGCGGGAGAGAGACCCAGTACTTC. Translated: CASTTTPGTSGRETQYF.

This clonotype was picked up many times. The gene calls are TRBV5-1 and TRBJ1-5, with D uncertain. The CDR3 is 15 residues long. V lost 0 bases, J lost 7 bases, and 14 bases lay in between. From germline, CDR1 is SGHRS and CDR2 YFSETQ. For the CDR3, the DNA is TGCGCCAGCAGCTTGGGGTTTGGTACGAAGCAGCCCCAGCATTTT. It is translated as CASSLGFGTKQPQHF.

This clonotype was seen many times. This chain links TRBV5-1 with TRBJ2-7; 11 bases align to TRBD1. CDR1 is SGHRS, CDR2 YFSETQ, per germline. Trimming at V came to 4 bases and at J to 2 bases, leaving 2 bases not matched to a gene. The CDR3 has 14 amino acids. The CDR3 sequence: CASSLGQGAYEQYF. CDR3 nucleotides: TGCGCCAGCAGCCTGGGACAGGGGGCCTACGAGCAGTACTTC.

At least ten counts were recorded for this clonotype. The chain combines TRBV27 with TRBJ2-5; the match to TRBD1 covers 7 bases. This CDR3 is built from 13 residues. Trimming took 6 bases from V and 6 from J; bases not matched to a gene: 7. Germline CDR1 reads MNHEY; CDR2 reads SMNVEV (reference sequence). The CDR3: CASSPDRAKTQYF. The CDR3 DNA reads TGTGCCAGCAGCCCCGACAGGGCAAAGACCCAGTACTTC.

J is TRBJ2-1 and V is TRBV25-1; TRBD2 agrees at 7 bases. Per the germline V gene, CDR1 is MGHDK and CDR2 is SYGVNS. This CDR3 is 14 amino acids long. The CDR3 nucleotides are TGTGTCTCGCCGGGGAGGGCCTTATACAATGAGCAGTTCTTC. Protein: CVSPGRALYNEQFF.

This clonotype appeared a few times. This chain links TRBV15 with TRBJ2-3; a possible D gene is TRBD1 (6 bases). Germline V lookup: CDR1 LNHNV, CDR2 YYDKDF (reference sequence). The CDR3 extends over 18 amino acids. The V and J ends lost 5 bases and 3 bases respectively, with 24 bases between them. CDR3 bases: TGTGCCACCAGCGCTCCCCTACTTTTGGACAGTCCTACAGATACGCAGTATTTT. The encoded protein is CATSAPLLLDSPTDTQYF.

This clonotype was seen a few times. The V gene is TRBV7-9, the J gene TRBJ1-1; D is unresolved. Trimming left V 2 bases short and J 0 bases short, with 7 bases between. Germline CDR1 and CDR2: SEHNR and FQNEAQ (reference sequence). The CDR3 is 14 amino acids. The CDR3 reads CASSLPVLNTEAFF. In DNA, the CDR3 is TGTGCCAGCAGCTTACCAGTCCTGAACACTGAAGCTTTCTTT.

The chain employs TRBV19 and TRBJ1-5, with D unresolved. The CDR3 consists of 12 residues. Germline CDR1 reads LNHDA; CDR2 reads SQIVND (reference sequence). V lost 7 bases and J lost 5, with 9 bases in between. CDR3 amino acids: CASTRLDQPQHF. The CDR3 DNA reads as TGTGCCAGTACCCGCCTCGATCAGCCCCAGCATTTT.

This chain joins TRBV6-5 and TRBJ2-1, with a possible D match to TRBD1 (6 bases). The V end lost 8 bases, the J end lost 0 bases, and 14 bases lay between the germline ends. The CDR3 is made up of 15 amino acids. Germline CDR1 MNHEY, CDR2 SVGAGI. The CDR3, as DNA: TGTGCCAGCTGGGCAGGCAGGGGCTCCTACAATGAGCAGTTCTTC. Translating it yields CASWAGRGSYNEQFF.

V and J are TRBV2 and TRBJ2-3; 10 bases are a match to TRBD2. The trim removed 6 bases at V and 0 bases at J, leaving 6 bases unmatched. The V gene's germline CDR1 is SNHLY and CDR2 FYNNEI. This CDR3 has 16 residues. This CDR3 is CASRLLSGRSTDTQYF. CDR3 nucleotide sequence: TGTGCCAGCAGGCTCCTTAGCGGGAGGAGCACAGATACGCAGTATTTT.

This clonotype was seen repeatedly, ten times or more. The genes are TRBV20-1 and TRBJ1-1; D unresolved. Germline V gene lookup returns CDR1 DFQATT and CDR2 SNEGSKA (reference sequence). Deletions cut 1 base from V and 2 bases from J, with 17 bases between. This CDR3 region has 16 residues. The CDR3 sequence is CSARARNRILNTEAFF. CDR3 nucleotides: TGCAGTGCTAGAGCCCGGAACCGGATCTTAAACACTGAAGCTTTCTTT.

The CDR3 DNA is TGTGCCAGCAGCCGACTAGCGGGAGGGCCCTCAGATACGCAGTATTTT. Translating it yields CASSRLAGGPSDTQYF. The rearrangement joins TRBV28 to TRBJ2-3, with TRBD2 matching over 14 bases. J gave up 4 bases and V 6 bases, and 6 bases lay outside the gene matches. Germline CDR1 MDHEN, CDR2 SYDVKM. The CDR3 is 16 amino acids.

This clonotype was found a few times. J is TRBJ1-6 and V is TRBV19; 7 bases agree with TRBD1. The CDR3 loop spans 14 amino acids. Per the germline V gene, CDR1 is LNHDA and CDR2 is SQIVND (reference sequence). Trimming cost V 4 bases and J 8 bases; bases outside gene matches: 5. The chain's CDR3 is CASSNRGADSPLHF. DNA for the CDR3: TGTGCCAGTAGTAACAGGGGAGCGGATTCACCCCTCCACTTT.

This chain connects TRBV29-1 to TRBJ2-2; 9 bases match TRBD2. This CDR3 comprises 14 residues. The germline V gene encodes CDR1 SQVTM and CDR2 ANQGSEA. The junction had 9 bases not matched to a gene; V was cut back by 5 bases and J by 8 bases. CDR3 residues: CSVLASGVSGELFF. CDR3 in DNA: TGCAGCGTTTTGGCTAGCGGGGTTAGTGGGGAGCTGTTTTTT.

The table lists this clonotype with a few counts. V is TRBV10-1 and J is TRBJ2-2; 7 bases line up with TRBD2. The germline CDR1 and CDR2 sequences are WNHNN and SYGVQD (reference sequence). V shed 5 bases and J 4 bases; nucleotides not matched to a gene: 1. This CDR3 spans 13 amino acids. CDR3 DNA: TGCGCCAGCAGTTCTAGCGGCACCGGGGAGCTGTTTTTT. This gives the protein CASSSSGTGELFF.

This clonotype was counted only a few times. V and J are TRBV5-6 and TRBJ2-7, with 7 nucleotides matching TRBD1. There are 13 residues in the CDR3. Germline lookup yields CDR1 SGHDT and CDR2 YYEEEE. The trim removed 3 bases at V and 4 bases at J, leaving 4 bases unmatched. The CDR3 loop is CASSSGQVYEQYF. The CDR3 nucleotides read TGTGCCAGCAGCTCCGGACAGGTGTACGAGCAGTACTTC.

There are a few counts of this clonotype. The rearrangement uses TRBV27 and TRBJ1-6; perhaps TRBD1 as D (5 bases). The germline V and J ends were trimmed by 4 bases and 12 bases, with 16 bases remaining between them. From germline, CDR1 is MNHEY and CDR2 SMNVEV (reference sequence). The CDR3 extends over 14 amino acids. The CDR3, as DNA: TGTGCCAGCAGTTCCCGGGACGGGCGGGAACCCCTCCACTTT. It is translated as CASSSRDGREPLHF.

The V gene is TRBV5-1, the J gene TRBJ1-6; 7 bases agree with TRBD1. This CDR3 spans 15 amino acids. Trimming at V came to 0 bases and at J to 7 bases, leaving 4 bases not matched to a gene. Germline assignment: CDR1 SGHRS and CDR2 YFSETQ. CDR3 region: CASSLVPGGNSPLHF. CDR3 DNA sequence: TGCGCCAGCAGCTTGGTGCCAGGGGGAAATTCACCCCTCCACTTT.

The table lists this clonotype with many counts. The chain is built from TRBV12-3 or TRBV12-4 and TRBJ2-3, with D unclear. The V end was cut by 7 bases, the J end by 6 bases, with 8 bases between. This CDR3 is built from 11 residues. CDR3 DNA sequence: TGTGCCAGCACCCAAGTGGATACGCAGTATTTT. As protein: CASTQVDTQYF.

This clonotype showed up many times. The chain is built from TRBV12-3 or TRBV12-4 and TRBJ2-7; D unclear. V lost 6 bases and J lost 4, with 7 bases in between. CDR3 length: 11 residues. CDR3 region: CASRNQYEQYF. For the CDR3, the DNA is TGTGCCAGCAGAAACCAATACGAGCAGTACTTC.

This clonotype was detected many times. This chain joins TRBV12-3 or TRBV12-4 and TRBJ1-2; weak D call: TRBD1 (6 bases). This CDR3 is built from 13 residues. Between the trimmed V and J ends, which lost 7 bases and 4 bases, there was a span of 13 bases. CDR3 residues: CASTQQGGYGYTF. In DNA, the CDR3 is TGTGCCAGCACCCAACAGGGCGGCTATGGCTACACCTTC.